The present T cell receptor beta chain was sequenced within a study of T cell responses to AZD1222 COVID-19 vaccine (dated by TCRdb to the early 2020s). About the full investigation: AZD1222 recipients with second doses at about 4 weeks or about 12 weeks were pooled, because spike-specific TCR depth and breadth did not differ between schedules. TCR sequencing was performed for 233 trial participants, of whom approximately 200 were given two doses of AZD1222 and around 26 were given two doses of MenACWY control vaccine. Trial participants were enrolled by age into 18-55, 56-69 and 70-plus year subgroups, with about 150, 27 and 61 TCR-sequenced participants respectively.

The time point label of this sample denotes: baseline before first vaccination. Vaccinee samples came from UK trials COV001 and COV002, including a single-blind randomized controlled phase 2/3 trial of AZD1222 (ChAdOx1 nCoV-19) in healthy adults. For TCRbeta chain sequencing, PBMC samples were collected from trial participants at day 0 and at day 28 after the second dose. For this clone: Its target antigen remains unknown. It has no much larger one-base neighbor in the sample; base qualities were not kept.

Overall study results and their limits: Most participants were white British and females outnumbered males, and the authors suggested that clonal diversity may have been underestimated. Because no samples from the day 14 peak response were available, repertoires could be characterized only after the peak T cell response. In the small 56-69-year group, the increase in depth fell short of significance, most likely because of low power. After two AZD1222 doses, spike-specific TCR breadth and depth were significantly higher than at day 0 and than in MenACWY recipients. Only a handful of AZD1222 recipients were SARS-CoV-2 seropositive at baseline, limiting conclusions about previously exposed vaccinees. Vaccine-associated CD4 TCRs spanned the whole spike protein, with dominant responses in regions 160-218 and 743-854. Epitopes outside the regions mutated in the B.1.351 and B.1.1.7 variants were reportedly recognized by nearly half of the unique spike-specific TCRs.

Relative to germline, V is 4 bases shorter and J is 4 bases shorter, with 14 bases between their ends. Per the germline V gene, SGHVS is the CDR1 and FNYEAQ is the CDR2. From cysteine to phenylalanine, the CDR3 is 15 amino acids long. Only the CDR3 region is kept as DNA, spanning 45 bases read in frame from base 1. The CDR3 regions of human TCRbeta chains were subjected to immunosequencing. In the authors' own workflow: Repertoire TCRs were checked for matches against a reference library of SARS-CoV-2-specific TCRs that had been generated using the MIRA antigen-specificity platform. Breadth was defined as the fraction of unique TCRs that were SARS-CoV-2-associated, and depth was defined as the fraction of total T cells that were SARS-CoV-2-associated. Using the MIRA data, each spike-specific TCR was mapped to the spike region that the TCR reacts to and placed in a CD4 or CD8 class. Log10-transformed breadth and depth values were compared by one-way ANOVA with Sidak's multiple comparisons tests. The immuneACCESS repertoire file appears here via TCRdb, limited to in-frame rearrangements. These files lack a portion of the clones; in checked studies, under half of the deficit traces to unresolved V genes, and the cause of the others is not known. V and J calls and clone size come straight from that table; D and trimming were deduced from the DNA. This sample gives tens of thousands of clones in total; about three quarters of them show up just once. Less than 5% of the sample is in the top ten clones.

The sample here was peripheral blood, taken on day 0 of AZD1222 vaccination. This TCR was sampled from an adult in good health. The chain is made from TRBV7-6 and TRBJ1-3, with a weak D call of TRBD1 (5 bases match). In nucleotide form, the sequence is TGTGCCAGCAGCTGGGCAGAGGGGCCAGGAAACACCATATATTTT. Its protein is CASSWAEGPGNTIYF. Beyond the CDR3, the reference TRBV7-6 and TRBJ1-3 genes provide the residues; the full variable domain reads: GAGVSQSPRYKVTKRGQDVALRCDPISGHVSLYWYRQALGQGPEFLTYFNYEAQQDKSGLPNDRFSAERPEGSISTLTIQRTEQRDSAMYRCASSWAEGPGNTIYFGEGSWLTVV.